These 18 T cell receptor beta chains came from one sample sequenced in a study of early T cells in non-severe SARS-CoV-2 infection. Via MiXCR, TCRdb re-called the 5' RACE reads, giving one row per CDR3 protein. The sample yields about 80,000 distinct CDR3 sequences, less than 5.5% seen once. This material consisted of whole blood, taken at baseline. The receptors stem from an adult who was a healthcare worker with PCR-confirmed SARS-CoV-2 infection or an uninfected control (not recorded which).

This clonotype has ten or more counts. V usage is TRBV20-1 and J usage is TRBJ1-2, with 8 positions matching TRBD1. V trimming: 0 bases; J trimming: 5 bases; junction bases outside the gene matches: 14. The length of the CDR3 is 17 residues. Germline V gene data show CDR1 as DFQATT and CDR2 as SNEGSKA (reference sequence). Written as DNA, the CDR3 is TGCAGTGCTAGAGATCCCAGACAGGGGCCTTTTACTTATGGCTACACCTTC. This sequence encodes CSARDPRQGPFTYGYTF.

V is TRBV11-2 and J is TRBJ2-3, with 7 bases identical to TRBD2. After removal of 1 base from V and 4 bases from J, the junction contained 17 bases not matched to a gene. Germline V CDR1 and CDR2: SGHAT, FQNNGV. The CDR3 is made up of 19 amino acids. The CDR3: CASSLVALAATPGADTQYF. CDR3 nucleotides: TGTGCCAGCAGCTTAGTAGCTCTAGCGGCCACACCCGGGGCAGATACGCAGTATTTT. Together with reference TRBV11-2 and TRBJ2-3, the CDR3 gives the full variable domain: EAGVAQSPRYKIIEKRQSVAFWCNPISGHATLYWYQQILGQGPKLLIQFQNNGVVDDSQLPKDRFSAERLKGVDSTLKIQPAKLEDSAVYLCASSLVALAATPGADTQYFGPGTRLTVL.

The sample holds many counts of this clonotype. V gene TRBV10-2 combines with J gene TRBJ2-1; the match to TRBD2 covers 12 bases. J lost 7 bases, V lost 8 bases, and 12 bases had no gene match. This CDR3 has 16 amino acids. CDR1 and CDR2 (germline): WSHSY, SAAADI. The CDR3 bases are TGCGCCAGCTCTACTGAGCGGACTAGCGGGATGAATGAGCAGTTCTTC. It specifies CASSTERTSGMNEQFF.

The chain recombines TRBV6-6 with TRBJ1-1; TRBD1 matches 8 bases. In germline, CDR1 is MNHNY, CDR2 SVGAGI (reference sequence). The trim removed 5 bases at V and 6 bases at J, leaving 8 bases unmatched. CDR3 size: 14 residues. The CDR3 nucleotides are TGTGCCAGCAGTAAACTTGGACAGGGCGCTGAAGCTTTCTTT. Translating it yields CASSKLGQGAEAFF.

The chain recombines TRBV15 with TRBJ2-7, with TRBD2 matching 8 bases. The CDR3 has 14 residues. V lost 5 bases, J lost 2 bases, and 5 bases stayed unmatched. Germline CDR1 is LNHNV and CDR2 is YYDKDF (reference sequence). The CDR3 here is CATSSGLGAYEQYF. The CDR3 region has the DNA TGTGCCACCAGCTCGGGACTAGGGGCCTACGAGCAGTACTTC.

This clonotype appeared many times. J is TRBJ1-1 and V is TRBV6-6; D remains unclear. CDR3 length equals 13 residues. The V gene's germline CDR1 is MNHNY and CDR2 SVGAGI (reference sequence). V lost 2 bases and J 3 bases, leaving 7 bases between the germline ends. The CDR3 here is CASSYKRDTEAFF. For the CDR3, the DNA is TGTGCCAGCAGTTACAAACGAGACACTGAAGCTTTCTTT.

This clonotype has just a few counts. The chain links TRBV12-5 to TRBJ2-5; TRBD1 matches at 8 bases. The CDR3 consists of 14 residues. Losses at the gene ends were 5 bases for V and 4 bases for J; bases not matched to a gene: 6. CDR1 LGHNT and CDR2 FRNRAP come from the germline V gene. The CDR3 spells CASGLPGGAETQYF. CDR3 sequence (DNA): TGTGCTAGTGGTCTTCCAGGGGGCGCAGAGACCCAGTACTTC.

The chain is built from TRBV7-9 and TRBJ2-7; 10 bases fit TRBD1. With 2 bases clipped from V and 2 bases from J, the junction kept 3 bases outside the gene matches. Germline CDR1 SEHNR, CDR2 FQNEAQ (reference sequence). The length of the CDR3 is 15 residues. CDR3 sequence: CASSLKGQGPYEQYF. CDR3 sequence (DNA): TGTGCCAGCAGCTTAAAGGGACAGGGGCCCTACGAGCAGTACTTC.

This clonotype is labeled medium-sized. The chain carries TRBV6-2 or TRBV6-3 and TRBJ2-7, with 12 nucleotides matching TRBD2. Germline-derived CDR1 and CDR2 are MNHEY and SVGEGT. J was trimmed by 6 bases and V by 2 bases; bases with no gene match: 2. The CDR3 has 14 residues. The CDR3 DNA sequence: TGTGCCAGCAGTTACCTAGCGGGAGGGGGCGAGCAGTACTTC. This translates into CASSYLAGGGEQYF.

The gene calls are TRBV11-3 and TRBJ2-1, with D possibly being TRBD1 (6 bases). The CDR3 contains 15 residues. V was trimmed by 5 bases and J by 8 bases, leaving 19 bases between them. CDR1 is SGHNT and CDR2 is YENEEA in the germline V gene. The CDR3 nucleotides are TGTGCCAGCAGCCCCGGGCCGAGCAGGGGCGATGAGCAGTTCTTC. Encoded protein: CASSPGPSRGDEQFF.

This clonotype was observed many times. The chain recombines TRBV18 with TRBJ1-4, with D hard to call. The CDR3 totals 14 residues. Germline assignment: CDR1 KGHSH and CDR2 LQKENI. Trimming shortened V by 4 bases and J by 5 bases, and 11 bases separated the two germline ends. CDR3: CASSLSGQNEKLFF. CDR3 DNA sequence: TGTGCCAGCTCACTCTCAGGCCAGAATGAAAAACTGTTTTTT.

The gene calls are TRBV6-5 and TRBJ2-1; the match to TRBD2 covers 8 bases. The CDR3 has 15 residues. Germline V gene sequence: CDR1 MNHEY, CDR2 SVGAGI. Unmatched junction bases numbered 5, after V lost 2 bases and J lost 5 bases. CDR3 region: CASSYAGGRNNEQFF. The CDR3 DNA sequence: TGTGCCAGCAGTTACGCTGGCGGGAGGAACAATGAGCAGTTCTTC.

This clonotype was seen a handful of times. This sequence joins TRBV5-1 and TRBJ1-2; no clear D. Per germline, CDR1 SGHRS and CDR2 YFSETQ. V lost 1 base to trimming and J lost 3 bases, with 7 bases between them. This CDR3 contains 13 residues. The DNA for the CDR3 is TGCGCCAGCAGCTTGAGGGAGGACTATGGCTACACCTTC. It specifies CASSLREDYGYTF.

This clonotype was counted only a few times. The CDR3 DNA sequence: TGTGCCAGCAGTTTACGGGCGGGGCAGGGGAGGTACAATGAGCAGTTCTTC. Encoded protein: CASSLRAGQGRYNEQFF. V is TRBV28 and J is TRBJ2-1; D assignment may be TRBD1 or TRBD2 (6 bases each). V lost 2 bases and J lost 4, with 18 bases in between. This CDR3 has 17 residues. Germline CDR1 and CDR2: MDHEN and SYDVKM.

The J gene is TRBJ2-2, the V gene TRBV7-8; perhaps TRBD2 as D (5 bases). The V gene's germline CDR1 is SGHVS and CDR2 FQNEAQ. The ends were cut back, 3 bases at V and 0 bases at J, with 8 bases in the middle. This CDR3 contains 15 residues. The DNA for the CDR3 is TGTGCCAGCAGCTTCCCTAGCCCGAACACCGGGGAGCTGTTTTTT. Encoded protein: CASSFPSPNTGELFF.

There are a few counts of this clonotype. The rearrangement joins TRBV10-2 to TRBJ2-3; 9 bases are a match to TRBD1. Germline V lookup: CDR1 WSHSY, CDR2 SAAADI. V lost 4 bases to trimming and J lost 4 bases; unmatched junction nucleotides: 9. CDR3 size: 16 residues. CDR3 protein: CASSAPDRGRADTQYF. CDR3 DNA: TGCGCCAGCAGTGCCCCGGACAGGGGTAGAGCAGATACGCAGTATTTT.

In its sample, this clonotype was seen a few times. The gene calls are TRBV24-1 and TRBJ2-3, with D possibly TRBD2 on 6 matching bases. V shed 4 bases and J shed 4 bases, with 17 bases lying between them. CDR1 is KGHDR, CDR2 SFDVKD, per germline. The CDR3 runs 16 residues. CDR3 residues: CATSDPGGDGADTQYF. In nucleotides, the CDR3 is TGTGCCACCAGTGACCCAGGAGGGGATGGTGCAGATACGCAGTATTTT.

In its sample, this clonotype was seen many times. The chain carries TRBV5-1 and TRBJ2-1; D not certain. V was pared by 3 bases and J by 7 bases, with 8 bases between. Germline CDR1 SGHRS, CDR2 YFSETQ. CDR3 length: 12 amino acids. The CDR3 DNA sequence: TGCGCCAGCAGCTCGACAAGAAATGAGCAGTTCTTC. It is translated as CASSSTRNEQFF.